The rows below give T cell receptor beta chains drawn from one sample of a study of response to subunit inactivated influenza vaccine. Each CDR3 protein is one row after TCRdb ran MiXCR on the RT-PCR reads. The sample includes about 800,000 distinct CDR3 sequences, less than 25% of them seen just once. The specimen comprised PBMCs from blood, sampled more than 4 days after vaccination. Every receptor here comes from a man aged 50-59 years who received an inactivated influenza vaccine. Each CDR3 is given with its conserved first and last residue.

13,TRBV7-8,CASSIIRTDTQYF
14,TRBV7-2,CASTNGLAGGEQFF
13,TRBV27,CASKEFNTGELFF
15,TRBV20-1,CSASYAGGPVGEQFF
16,TRBV4-2,CASSQGLAGSYNEQFF
16,TRBV5-8,CASSFSGTGANYGYTF
12,TRBV30,CVVRLGNTEAFF
15,TRBV2,CASSYRDRGGQPQHF
10,TRBV20-1,CSAPGTHVNF
12,TRBV28,CATDRGEREQYF
17,TRBV7-9,CASSPREAQLQPGTQYF
12,TRBV4-1,CASSQDRREQFF
19,TRBV4-1,CASSYSTGTAISGANVLTF
13,TRBV5-1,CASSLGTSGELFF
15,TRBV5-4,CASSLSLVSSHEQYF
17,TRBV10-3,CAISDLPGLANTGELFF
18,TRBV4-3,CASSLTGRLESGANVLTF
18,TRBV11-2,CASSLGRARPSRSYEQYF
14,TRBV12-3/TRBV12-4,CASSLKEGNQPQHF
13,TRBV10-3,CAIAAPPEETQYF
15,TRBV6-5,CASSYFGTVSDTQYF
15,TRBV20-1,CSARVPGQGTYEQYF
15,TRBV12-3/TRBV12-4,CASSSTGSGANVLTF
15,TRBV7-2,CASSLDSSGNNVLTF
16,TRBV5-5,CASSKPGQGATETQYF
15,TRBV6-2/TRBV6-3,CASSYLTGVTGELFF
16,TRBV24-1,CATSDIGLAGGNEQFF
15,TRBV5-1,CASSLRQGVTGELFF
16,TRBV15,CATSSSTGGGRETQYF
14,TRBV20-1,CSSSPGLAGYEQFF
17,TRBV7-3,CASSLTRQGLRTGELFF
16,TRBV9,CASSVATGGYTGELFF
15,TRBV20-1,CSAREPGLPKETQYF
14,TRBV29-1,CSVEGQGAGNTIYF
14,TRBV6-2/TRBV6-3,CASGNDRVSLEQYF
13,TRBV20-1,CSADSGEYQPQHF
16,TRBV16,CASSQWGARTEYEQYF
17,TRBV5-1,CASSGPLDRVVGGELFF
16,TRBV20-1,CSARAAGGPFTDTQYF
13,TRBV12-3/TRBV12-4,CASSWAEGYEQYF
13,TRBV27,CASSLSSRTEAFF
15,TRBV4-3,CASSQAVAVNETQYF
15,TRBV7-9,CASSKDLTVNNEQFF
15,TRBV5-1,CASNRDSTWTGELFF
15,TRBV20-1,CSARTGIISKNIQYF